This T cell receptor (beta chain) was observed in a study of cytomegalovirus exposure and HLA in healthy donors. The study's findings and limits: A link between a missense DCLRE1C variant and TCR beta V- and J-gene trimming emerged from a later analysis.

With regard to this clone: What it recognizes is unknown.

The primer mix had 60 Vbeta and 13 Jbeta primers. Generated by immunoSEQ multiplex PCR, the TCRdb table keeps only in-frame clones and is missing some. Of around 120,000 clones listed, about 70% are singletons. CDR1 is SNHLY, CDR2 FYNNEI, per germline. The CDR3 is 12 residues long. Between the trimmed V and J ends, which lost 5 bases and 6 bases, there was a span of 11 bases. The genes are TRBV2 and TRBJ2-7; the D gene is possibly TRBD1 (6 bases). The specimen sequenced was PBMCs. The receptor comes from a man aged 45-65 years in good health and CMV-seropositive. The CDR3 here is CASSFGQPEQYF. CDR3 nucleotide sequence: TGTGCCAGCAGTTTTGGACAGCCCGAGCAGTACTTC.